This T cell receptor beta chain was identified in a study of blood T cell repertoires in COVID-19. About the study: In Cohort 3, a recovered donor had either two negative PCRs, clearance, or symptom resolution. In each case, the material was cDNA or gDNA derived from T cells, B-cell-depleted T cells, or PBMCs. The United States, Italy and Spain were the sources of the acute and convalescent COVID-19 samples.

V trimming: 6 bases; J trimming: 14 bases; junction bases outside the gene matches: 12. This CDR3 is 12 amino acids long. The germline gives CDR1 MNHEY, CDR2 SVGAGI. Original data processing: Amplified reference gene primers provided the basis for estimating nucleated cell counts. Sequencing was performed with immunoSEQ multiplex PCR; in TCRdb, only in-frame clones are kept and a portion is missing. That table furnishes V, J and clone size, whereas the DNA furnished D and trimming. The sample yields around 300,000 clones, 88% seen once. The chain recombines TRBV6-5 with TRBJ1-1; 7 bases align to TRBD1. The sequence came from a woman in her sixties or seventies in a cohort exposed to, infected with or recovered from COVID-19 (not recorded which). The sequenced sample was PBMCs or T cells enriched from blood (not recorded which). For the CDR3, the DNA is TGTGCCAGCAGGAACAGGGGTAATATAGAATTCTTT. Translation gives CASRNRGNIEFF.